This is a list of T cell receptor beta chains from one sample in a study of CD8 T cells in ankylosing spondylitis. TCRdb fed the 5' RACE reads into MiXCR, producing one record per CDR3 protein. The sample carries approximately 190,000 distinct CDR3 sequences, roughly 13% recorded once. Material for sequencing was blood, either unsorted or a sorted T cell fraction (not recorded which). These receptors came from a female donor with ankylosing spondylitis or in good health (not recorded which). Both conserved end residues are part of each CDR3.

v_call: TRBV24-1; cdr3_aa: CATSDFTTSGGNEQFF
v_call: TRBV12-3/TRBV12-4; cdr3_aa: CASSLERFGYTF
v_call: TRBV7-3; cdr3_aa: CASSLSPLLEQFF
v_call: TRBV4-3; cdr3_aa: CASSPLGSSYEQYF
v_call: TRBV5-1; cdr3_aa: CASSLMGTDEKLFF
v_call: TRBV27; cdr3_aa: CASSPCTSGPSYNEQFF
v_call: TRBV2; cdr3_aa: CASSEVWGSYEQYF
v_call: TRBV3-1; cdr3_aa: CASRKGGSSYNEQFF
v_call: TRBV9; cdr3_aa: CASSAAPGLGEQYF
v_call: TRBV18; cdr3_aa: CASSVQGNPNTEAFF
v_call: TRBV6-5; cdr3_aa: CASSYSIQDSYEQYF
v_call: TRBV6-6; cdr3_aa: CASSYSQNTEAFF
v_call: TRBV13; cdr3_aa: CASSLRWQGQETQYF
v_call: TRBV7-2; cdr3_aa: CASSPGGAGEKLFF
v_call: TRBV15; cdr3_aa: CATSRDLGADTQYF
v_call: TRBV29-1; cdr3_aa: CSVAVSQETQYF
v_call: TRBV3-1; cdr3_aa: CASSRILAGGDYEQYF
v_call: TRBV12-3/TRBV12-4; cdr3_aa: CASSPGGRPQHF
v_call: TRBV5-5; cdr3_aa: CASSLLPGATYNEQFF
v_call: TRBV12-3/TRBV12-4; cdr3_aa: CASSPSGKVGNEQFF
v_call: TRBV7-2; cdr3_aa: CASSLEGLLYDYTF
v_call: TRBV29-1; cdr3_aa: CSAKVGVTGETQYF
v_call: TRBV12-3/TRBV12-4; cdr3_aa: CASSLVGGGETQYF
v_call: TRBV19; cdr3_aa: CASRLTSGSYEQYF